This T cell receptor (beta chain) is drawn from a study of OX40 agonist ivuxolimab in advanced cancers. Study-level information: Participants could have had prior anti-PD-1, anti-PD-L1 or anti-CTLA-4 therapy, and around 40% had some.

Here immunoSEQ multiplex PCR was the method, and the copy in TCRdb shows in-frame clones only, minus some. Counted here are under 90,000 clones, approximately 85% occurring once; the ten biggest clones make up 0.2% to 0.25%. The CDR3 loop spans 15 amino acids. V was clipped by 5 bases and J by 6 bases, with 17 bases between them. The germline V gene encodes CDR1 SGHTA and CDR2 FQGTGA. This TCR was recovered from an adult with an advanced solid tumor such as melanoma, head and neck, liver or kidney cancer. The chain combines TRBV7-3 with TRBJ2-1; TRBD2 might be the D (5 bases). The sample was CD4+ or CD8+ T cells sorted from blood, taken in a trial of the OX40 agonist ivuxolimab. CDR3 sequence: CASSTLPGKGNEQFF. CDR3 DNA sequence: TGTGCCAGCAGCACCCTACCGGGGAAGGGCAATGAGCAGTTCTTC.